The rows below give T cell receptor beta chains drawn from one sample of a study of PD-L1 blockade in urothelial cancer. Some clones are missing from TCRdb's copy, which holds only in-frame ones; the method was immunoSEQ multiplex PCR. Among tens of thousands of clones listed, roughly 87% were seen once. This material consisted of PBMCs, taken around atezolizumab (anti-PD-L1) treatment. The receptors were sampled from a woman in her sixties with urothelial cancer. Each CDR3 is given with its conserved first and last residue. D genes are given only for firm matches. Some rows mark clone size as missing; the rest say once, few, many or name a class of expanded clone.

TRBJ1-1	once	TRBV29-1	16	TRBD1	TGCAGCGTCGACCCGTGGGGACAGGTGTCGAACACTGAAGCTTTCTTT	CSVDPWGQVSNTEAFF
TRBJ1-1	-	TRBV7-9	14	-	TGTGCCAGCACCTCGGGACTTATCCACACTGAAGCTTTCTTT	CASTSGLIHTEAFF
TRBJ1-5	once	TRBV5-1	14	TRBD1	TGCGCCAGCAGCTGGACAGGGGGCAATCAGCCCCAGCATTTT	CASSWTGGNQPQHF
TRBJ2-4	-	TRBV28	15	-	TGTGCCAGCAGTTTATTCGGTTTAGCCAAAAACATTCAGTACTTC	CASSLFGLAKNIQYF
TRBJ1-1	few	TRBV12-5	16	TRBD1	TGTGCTAGTGGTTTGGACGGGACAGTCGTGAACACTGAAGCTTTCTTT	CASGLDGTVVNTEAFF
TRBJ1-6	-	TRBV6-6	15	TRBD1	TGTGCCAGCAGTCGCCCAGGGGGGTGGGACTCACCCCTCCACTTT	CASSRPGGWDSPLHF
TRBJ1-5	-	TRBV6-5	14	TRBD1	TGTGCCAGCCGACAGGGAAGAGTAGATCAGCCCCAGCATTTT	CASRQGRVDQPQHF
TRBJ2-1	-	TRBV7-2	17	TRBD2	TGTGCCAGCAGCCCGCACACTCCTCCCTCTACTAGCGATGAGCAGTTCTTC	CASSPHTPPSTSDEQFF
TRBJ2-1	-	TRBV14	16	TRBD2	TGTGCCAGCAGCAAGACTAGCGGGAGAGTATACAATGAGCAGTTCTTC	CASSKTSGRVYNEQFF
TRBJ2-1	-	TRBV5-8	15	-	TGTGCCAGCAGCTTGGAGAGGAGCTCCTACAATGAGCAGTTCTTC	CASSLERSSYNEQFF
TRBJ1-2	-	TRBV7-2	16	-	TGTGCCAGCAGCTACGAAAAAGACGGGGGGTTCTATGGCTACACCTTC	CASSYEKDGGFYGYTF
TRBJ2-6	-	TRBV18	15	-	TGTGCCAGCTCACCACTACAGGCTGGGGCCAACGTCCTGACTTTC	CASSPLQAGANVLTF
TRBJ1-1	-	TRBV10-3	15	-	TGTGCCATCAGTGAGTCGGGAGGATTAAACACTGAAGCTTTCTTT	CAISESGGLNTEAFF
TRBJ1-4	-	TRBV5-1	14	TRBD1	TGCGCCAGCAGCACGGGGACAGGGTTGGAAAAACTGTTTTTT	CASSTGTGLEKLFF
TRBJ2-4	-	TRBV28	17	-	TGTGCCAGCAGTTTTGTCTACGGCGGAAGAGCCAAAAACATTCAGTACTTC	CASSFVYGGRAKNIQYF
TRBJ2-2	-	TRBV5-1	14	TRBD1	TGCGCCAGCAGCCGGGACAGGGGGCGTGGGGAGCTGTTTTTT	CASSRDRGRGELFF
TRBJ2-2	-	TRBV10-2	16	TRBD2	TGCGCCAGCAGTGAAGCTAGCGGGATTGTAACCGGGGAGCTGTTTTTT	CASSEASGIVTGELFF
TRBJ2-1	-	TRBV6-6	16	TRBD2	TGTGCCAGCAGTTTCCGACTAGCGCAGGCCTACAATGAGCAGTTCTTC	CASSFRLAQAYNEQFF
TRBJ2-7	-	TRBV6-1	14	TRBD1	TGTGCCAGCAGTGGAACAGGGGCCTCCTACGAGCAGTACTTC	CASSGTGASYEQYF
TRBJ1-3	once	TRBV19	13	TRBD1	TGTGCCAGTGTCGACAGGGCGGAAAACACCATATATTTT	CASVDRAENTIYF
TRBJ2-7	-	TRBV19	15	TRBD2	TGTGCCAGTAACTCCGTCACTAGCGGAGCCTACGAGCAGTACTTC	CASNSVTSGAYEQYF
TRBJ2-5	-	TRBV7-3	13	-	TGTGCCAGCAGCCACAGGGTCGGGGAGACCCAGTACTTC	CASSHRVGETQYF
TRBJ2-7	few	TRBV7-9	16	TRBD2	TGTGCCAGCAGTTATACTAGCGGGAGGAGCTCCTACGAGCAGTACTTC	CASSYTSGRSSYEQYF
TRBJ2-7	-	TRBV28	15	TRBD1	TGTGCCAGCAGCCAAATAACAGGGGGCTTCAACGAGCAGTACTTC	CASSQITGGFNEQYF
TRBJ2-5	-	TRBV5-8	16	TRBD1	TGTGCCAGCAGCTCACAGGGGGCGAGTGTCCAAGAGACCCAGTACTTC	CASSSQGASVQETQYF
TRBJ2-3	-	TRBV7-7	13	-	TGTGCCAGCAGCCCCAGCGGAGGAGATACGCAGTATTTT	CASSPSGGDTQYF
TRBJ2-1	-	TRBV9	14	TRBD1	TGTGCCAGCAGCCAACTCACAGGGGGCAATGAGCAGTTCTTC	CASSQLTGGNEQFF
TRBJ2-1	-	TRBV7-9	16	-	TGTGCCAGCAGCTTAGTGGTTTTCGGGGATGGTAATGAGCAGTTCTTC	CASSLVVFGDGNEQFF
TRBJ2-1	once	TRBV7-3	18	TRBD2	TGTGCCAGCAGCTTAAGCGGGGGGAGGGTCGCCTCCTACAATGAGCAGTTCTTC	CASSLSGGRVASYNEQFF
TRBJ1-2	-	TRBV2	14	-	TGTGCCAGCAGTGGGGGCAGGGCGGGGAGAGGCTACACCTTC	CASSGGRAGRGYTF
TRBJ2-3	-	TRBV7-2	15	TRBD2	TGTGCCAGCAGCTTGCGGGGGGCCAGCACAGATACGCAGTATTTT	CASSLRGASTDTQYF
TRBJ2-7	-	TRBV10-3	14	TRBD2	TGTGCCATCAGCGAACTAGCGGGGGCCTACGAGCAGTACTTC	CAISELAGAYEQYF
TRBJ2-7	-	TRBV6-5	13	TRBD2	TGTGCCAGCCTTGAGCGGGAGGGCTACGAGCAGTACTTC	CASLEREGYEQYF
TRBJ2-3	-	TRBV6-5	15	TRBD1	TGTGCCAGCAGTGCGTGGGACAGGGAAGGAGATACGCAGTATTTT	CASSAWDREGDTQYF
TRBJ2-5	-	TRBV10-2	15	TRBD2	TGCGCCAGCACGCGGACTAGCGGGACCCAAGAGACCCAGTACTTC	CASTRTSGTQETQYF
TRBJ2-3	-	TRBV11-3	16	-	TGTGCCAGCAGCCGCGGGACAGTTCCTAGCACAGATACGCAGTATTTT	CASSRGTVPSTDTQYF
TRBJ2-7	once	TRBV27	16	-	TGTGCCAGCAGTGGGTGGGGGGTAGGTAACTTCTACGAGCAGTACTTC	CASSGWGVGNFYEQYF
TRBJ2-1	once	TRBV5-1	13	-	TGCGCCAGCAGGGGACTTGGGGTCAATGAGCAGTTCTTC	CASRGLGVNEQFF
TRBJ2-1	-	TRBV2	16	TRBD2	TGTGCCAGCAGTGGCGGCCTAGCGGGAGTTCCCAATGAGCAGTTCTTC	CASSGGLAGVPNEQFF
TRBJ2-5	-	TRBV20-1	11	-	TGCAGTGCGACTATAGGAGAGACCCAGTACTTC	CSATIGETQYF
TRBJ1-1	once	TRBV19	13	TRBD1	TGTGCCAGTAGCCAGAACAGGGGAGGTGAAGCTTTCTTT	CASSQNRGGEAFF
TRBJ2-3	few	TRBV4-3	15	TRBD2	TGCGCCAGCAGCCGTGAAGCGGGAGATGTGGATACGCAGTATTTT	CASSREAGDVDTQYF
TRBJ1-5	once	TRBV2	14	-	TGTGCCAGCAGTGAACAGGGAAGAATTCAGCCCCAGCATTTT	CASSEQGRIQPQHF
TRBJ2-7	once	TRBV27	14	TRBD1	TGTGCCAGCAGTTCCGGGACAGGGGATTACGAGCAGTACTTC	CASSSGTGDYEQYF
TRBJ2-1	once	TRBV9	16	TRBD2	TGTGCCAGCAGCACAGGGACTAGCGGGAGTTACAATGAGCAGTTCTTC	CASSTGTSGSYNEQFF
TRBJ1-2	-	TRBV7-2	13	TRBD1	TGTGCCAGCAGCCCCTCAGGGGGCGGTTCCCACACCTTC	CASSPSGGGSHTF
TRBJ2-3	-	TRBV15	16	-	TGTGCCACCAGCAGAGATCGACTAGGACCCACAGATACGCAGTATTTT	CATSRDRLGPTDTQYF
TRBJ2-3	-	TRBV7-2	16	TRBD2	TGTGCCAGCAGCACGCGGGCTAGCGGGGACACAGATACGCAGTATTTT	CASSTRASGDTDTQYF
TRBJ2-5	-	TRBV7-2	17	TRBD2	TGTGCCAGCAGCTTAGGACTAGCGGGGGGGAACCAAGAGACCCAGTACTTC	CASSLGLAGGNQETQYF
TRBJ2-3	-	TRBV6-5	15	TRBD2	TGTGCCAGCAGCATAAGAGCGGGAGGCACAGATACGCAGTATTTT	CASSIRAGGTDTQYF
TRBJ2-2	-	TRBV28	15	-	TGTGCCAGCAGTTTATATGGCCCGGGGGCCGGGGAGCTGTTTTTT	CASSLYGPGAGELFF
TRBJ1-6	-	TRBV7-2	14	TRBD1	TGTGCCAGCAGCTCGGGGACAGGGTATTCACCCCTCCACTTT	CASSSGTGYSPLHF
TRBJ2-5	-	TRBV5-6	15	-	TGTGCCAGCAGCTTGGTGGGGGCTTCCCAAGAGACCCAGTACTTC	CASSLVGASQETQYF
TRBJ2-3	-	TRBV7-9	14	TRBD2	TGTGCCAGCAAGCTAGCGGGGGTAGAAGATACGCAGTATTTT	CASKLAGVEDTQYF